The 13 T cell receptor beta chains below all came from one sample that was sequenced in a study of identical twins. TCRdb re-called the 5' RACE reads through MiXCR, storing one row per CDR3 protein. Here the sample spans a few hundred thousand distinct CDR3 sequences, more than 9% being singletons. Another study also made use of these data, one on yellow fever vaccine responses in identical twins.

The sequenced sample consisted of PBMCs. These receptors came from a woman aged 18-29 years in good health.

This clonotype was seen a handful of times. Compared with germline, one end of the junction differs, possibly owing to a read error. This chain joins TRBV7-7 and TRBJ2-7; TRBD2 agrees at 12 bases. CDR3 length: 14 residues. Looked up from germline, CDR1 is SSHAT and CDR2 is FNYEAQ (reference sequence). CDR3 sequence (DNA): TGTGCTAGCAGCCCTGGACTAGCGGGACCTACGCAGTACTTC. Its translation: CASSPGLAGPTQYF.

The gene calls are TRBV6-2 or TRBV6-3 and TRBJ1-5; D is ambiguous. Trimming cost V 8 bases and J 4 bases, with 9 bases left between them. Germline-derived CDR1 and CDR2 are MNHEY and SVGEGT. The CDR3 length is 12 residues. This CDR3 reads CASWAANQPQHF. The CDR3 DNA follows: TGTGCCAGCTGGGCAGCGAATCAGCCCCAGCATTTT.

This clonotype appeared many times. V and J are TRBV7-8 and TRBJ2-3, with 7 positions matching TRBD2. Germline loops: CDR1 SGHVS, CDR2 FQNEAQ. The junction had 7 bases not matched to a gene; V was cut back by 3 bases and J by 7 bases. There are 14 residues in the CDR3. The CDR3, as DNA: TGTGCCAGCAGCTTTCGGACTAGTACATATACGCAGTATTTT. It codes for CASSFRTSTYTQYF.

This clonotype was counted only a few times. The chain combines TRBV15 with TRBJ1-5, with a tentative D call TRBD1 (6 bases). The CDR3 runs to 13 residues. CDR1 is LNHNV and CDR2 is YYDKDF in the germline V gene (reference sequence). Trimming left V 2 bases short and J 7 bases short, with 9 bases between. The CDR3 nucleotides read TGTGCCACCAGCAGAACAGGGATCCAGCCCCAGCATTTT. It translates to CATSRTGIQPQHF.

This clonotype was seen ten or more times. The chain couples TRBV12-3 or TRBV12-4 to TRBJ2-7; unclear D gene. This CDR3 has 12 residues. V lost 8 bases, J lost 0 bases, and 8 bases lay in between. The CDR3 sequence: CASGSPSYEQYF. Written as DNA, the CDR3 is TGTGCCAGCGGCAGTCCCTCCTACGAGCAGTACTTC.

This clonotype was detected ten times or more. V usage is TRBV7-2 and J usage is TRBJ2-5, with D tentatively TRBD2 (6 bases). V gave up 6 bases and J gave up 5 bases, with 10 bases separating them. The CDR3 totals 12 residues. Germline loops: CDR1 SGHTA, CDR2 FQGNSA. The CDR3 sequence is CASSSGRETQYF. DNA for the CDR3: TGTGCCAGCAGTTCGGGGAGGGAGACCCAGTACTTC.

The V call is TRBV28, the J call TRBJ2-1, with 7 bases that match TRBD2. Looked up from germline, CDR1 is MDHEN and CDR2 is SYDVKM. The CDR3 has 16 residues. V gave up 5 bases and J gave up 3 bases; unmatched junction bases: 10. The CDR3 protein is CASSGPGLYDYNEQFF. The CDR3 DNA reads TGTGCCAGCAGTGGACCGGGACTATACGACTACAATGAGCAGTTCTTC.

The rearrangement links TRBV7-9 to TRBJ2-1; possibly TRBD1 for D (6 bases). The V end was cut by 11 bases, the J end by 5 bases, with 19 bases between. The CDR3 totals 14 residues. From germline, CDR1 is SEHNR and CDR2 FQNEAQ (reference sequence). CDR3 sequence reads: CAQGWSGRDNEQFF. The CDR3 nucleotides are TGTGCCCAGGGGTGGTCCGGGCGGGACAATGAGCAGTTCTTC.

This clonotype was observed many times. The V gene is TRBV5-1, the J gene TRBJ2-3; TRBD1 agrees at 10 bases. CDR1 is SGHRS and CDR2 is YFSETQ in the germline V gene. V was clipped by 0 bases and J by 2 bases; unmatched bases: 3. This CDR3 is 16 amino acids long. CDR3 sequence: CASSLEDRGATDTQYF. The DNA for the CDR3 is TGCGCCAGCAGCTTGGAGGACAGGGGGGCCACAGATACGCAGTATTTT. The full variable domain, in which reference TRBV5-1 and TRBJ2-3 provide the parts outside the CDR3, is KAGVTQTPRYLIKTRGQQVTLSCSPISGHRSVSWYQQTPGQGLQFLFEYFSETQRNKGNFPGRFSGRQFSNSRSEMNVSTLELGDSALYLCASSLEDRGATDTQYFGPGTRLTVL.

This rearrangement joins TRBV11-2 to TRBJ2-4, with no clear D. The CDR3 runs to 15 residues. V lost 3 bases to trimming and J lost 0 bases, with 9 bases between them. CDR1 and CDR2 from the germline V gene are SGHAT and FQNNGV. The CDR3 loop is CASSLIRGAKNIQYF. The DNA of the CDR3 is TGTGCCAGCAGCTTGATACGAGGAGCCAAAAACATTCAGTACTTC.

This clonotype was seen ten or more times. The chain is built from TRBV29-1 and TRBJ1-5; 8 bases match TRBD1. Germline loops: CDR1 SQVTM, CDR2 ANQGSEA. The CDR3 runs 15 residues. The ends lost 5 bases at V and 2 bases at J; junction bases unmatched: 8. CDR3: CSVSQGEYGNQPQHF. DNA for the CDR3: TGCAGCGTTTCACAGGGGGAATATGGCAATCAGCCCCAGCATTTT. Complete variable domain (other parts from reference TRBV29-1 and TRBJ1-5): SAVISQKPSRDICQRGTSLTIQCQVDSQVTMMFWYRQQPGQSLTLIATANQGSEATYESGFVIDKFPISRPNLTFSTLTVSNMSPEDSSIYLCSVSQGEYGNQPQHFGDGTRLSIL.

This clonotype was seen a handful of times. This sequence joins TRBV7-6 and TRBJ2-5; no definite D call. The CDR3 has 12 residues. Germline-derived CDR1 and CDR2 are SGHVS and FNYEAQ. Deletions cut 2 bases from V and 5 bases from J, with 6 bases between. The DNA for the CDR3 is TGTGCCAGCAGCTTAATTGAGGAGACCCAGTACTTC. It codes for CASSLIEETQYF. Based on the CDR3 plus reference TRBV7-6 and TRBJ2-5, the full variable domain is GAGVSQSPRYKVTKRGQDVALRCDPISGHVSLYWYRQALGQGPEFLTYFNYEAQQDKSGLPNDRFSAERPEGSISTLTIQRTEQRDSAMYRCASSLIEETQYFGPGTRLLVL.

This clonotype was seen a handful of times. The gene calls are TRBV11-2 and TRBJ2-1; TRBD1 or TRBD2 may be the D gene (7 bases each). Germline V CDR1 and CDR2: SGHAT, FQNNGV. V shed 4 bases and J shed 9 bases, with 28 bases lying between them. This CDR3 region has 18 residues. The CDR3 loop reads CASSSRGGLTSTPVEQFF. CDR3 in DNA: TGTGCCAGCAGCTCCAGGGGGGGTCTGACTAGTACTCCGGTTGAGCAGTTCTTC.